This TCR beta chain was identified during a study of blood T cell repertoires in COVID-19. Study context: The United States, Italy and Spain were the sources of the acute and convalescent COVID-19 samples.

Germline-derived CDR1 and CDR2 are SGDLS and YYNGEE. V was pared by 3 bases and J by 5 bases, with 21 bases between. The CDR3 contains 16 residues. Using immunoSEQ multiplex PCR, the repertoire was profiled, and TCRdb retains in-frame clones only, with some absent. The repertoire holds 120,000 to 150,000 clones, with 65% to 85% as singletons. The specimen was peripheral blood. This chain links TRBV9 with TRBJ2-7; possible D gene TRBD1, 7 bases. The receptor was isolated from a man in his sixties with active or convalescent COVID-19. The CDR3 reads CASSARGAGSMDEQYF. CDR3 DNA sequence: TGTGCCAGCAGCGCCAGGGGGGCAGGGTCGATGGACGAGCAGTACTTC.